Shown below are 17 T cell receptor beta chains from a single sample sequenced in a study of blood T cells in healthy people across ages. The second PCR ran about 6 to 12 cycles with a sample-barcoded 5' primer and J-beta primers. One entry per CDR3 protein results from TCRdb running MiXCR on the 5' RACE reads. The sample holds 1.5 million to 2 million distinct CDR3 sequences, less than 50% seen once. Sequencing was done on a sample of blood. The receptor set was obtained from a woman in her 40s in good health.

CDR3: CSAGQGWEQYF. CDR3 bases: TGCAGTGCCGGTCAAGGGTGGGAGCAGTACTTC. The J gene is TRBJ2-7, the V gene TRBV20-1; D is unresolved. The CDR3 has 11 amino acids. Trimming pared 6 bases from V and 7 bases from J, leaving 13 bases between. Germline V gene lookup returns CDR1 DFQATT and CDR2 SNEGSKA (reference sequence).

The J gene is TRBJ1-5, the V gene TRBV20-1, with D maybe TRBD1 (5 bases). Trimming removed 3 bases from V and 3 bases from J, with 12 bases in between. This CDR3 comprises 14 residues. The germline gives CDR1 DFQATT, CDR2 SNEGSKA (reference sequence). The DNA of the CDR3 is TGCAGTGCTAGTTCTGGGGGGTTCAATCAGCCCCAGCATTTT. Amino acid sequence: CSASSGGFNQPQHF.

The rearrangement joins TRBV20-1 to TRBJ2-1, with no clear D. Germline CDR1 and CDR2: DFQATT and SNEGSKA (reference sequence). This CDR3 comprises 17 residues. Trimming removed 1 base from V and 4 bases from J, with 20 bases in between. The CDR3 sequence: CSARAEHGYRNYNEQFF. CDR3 nucleotide sequence: TGCAGTGCTAGAGCTGAACACGGCTACCGAAATTACAATGAGCAGTTCTTC.

J is TRBJ2-1 and V is TRBV2; possibly TRBD1 for D (7 bases). This CDR3 has 15 residues. The germline V gene has CDR1 SNHLY and CDR2 FYNNEI. Trimming left V 7 bases short and J 0 bases short, with 13 bases between. The CDR3 loop is CASTRDSPSYNEQFF. CDR3 nucleotide sequence: TGTGCCAGCACGCGGGACAGCCCCTCCTACAATGAGCAGTTCTTC.

V usage is TRBV7-2 and J usage is TRBJ2-1; D gene ambiguous. Germline loops: CDR1 SGHTA, CDR2 FQGNSA. Trimming shortened V by 6 bases and J by 7 bases, and 13 bases separated the two germline ends. The CDR3 is 13 amino acids. The CDR3 sequence is CASSRATVNEQFF. The CDR3 nucleotides read TGTGCCAGCAGTCGGGCCACCGTAAATGAGCAGTTCTTC.

Concerning this clonotype itself: An end of the junction does not agree with germline; a read error may underlie this. This rearrangement joins TRBV10-3 to TRBJ1-1; D remains unclear. The germline CDR1 and CDR2 sequences are ENHRY and SYGVKD. There are 13 residues in the CDR3. The CDR3 protein is CAISQSGNTEAFF. Here the CDR3 DNA reads TGTGCCATCAGTCAGTCGGGGAACACTGAAGCTTTCTTT.

The chain combines TRBV28 with TRBJ2-6, with 10 bases aligning to TRBD2. The CDR3 is 18 residues long. Germline V CDR1 and CDR2: MDHEN, SYDVKM. Trimming took 1 base from V and 2 from J; bases not matched to a gene: 5. As DNA, the CDR3 is TGTGCCAGCAGTTTATATCCTAGCGGGGGTACTGGGGCCAACGTCCTGACTTTC. This codes for CASSLYPSGGTGANVLTF. The entire variable domain, with the rest obtained from reference TRBV28 and TRBJ2-6, is as follows: DVKVTQSSRYLVKRTGEKVFLECVQDMDHENMFWYRQDPGLGLRLIYFSYDVKMKEKGDIPEGYSVSREKKERFSLILESASTNQTSMYLCASSLYPSGGTGANVLTFGAGSRLTVL.

In this sample, this clonotype turned up a few times. The rearrangement uses TRBV24-1 and TRBJ1-4; TRBD1 aligns across 9 bases. Germline trimming cut 5 bases from V and 6 bases from J; bases unmatched to any gene: 3. CDR3 length: 14 amino acids. CDR1 is KGHDR, CDR2 SFDVKD, per germline. The CDR3 here is CATSGTGVDEKLFF. The CDR3 nucleotides read TGTGCCACCAGTGGGACAGGGGTGGATGAAAAACTGTTTTTT.

This chain uses TRBV20-1 with TRBJ2-7; maybe TRBD2 (6 bases). Trimming removed 0 bases from V and 2 bases from J, with 14 bases in between. Germline V gives CDR1 DFQATT, CDR2 SNEGSKA (reference sequence). The CDR3 sequence is 15 residues long. CDR3 bases: TGCAGTGCTAGAGACGCGGGGTCGGGCACCTACGAGCAGTACTTC. The encoded protein is CSARDAGSGTYEQYF.

The genes are TRBV4-3 and TRBJ1-2; maybe TRBD1 (6 bases). From germline, CDR1 is LGHNA and CDR2 YSLEER. The CDR3 is 14 amino acids. With 0 bases removed from V and 6 bases from J, the gap between germline ends came to 11 bases. The CDR3 sequence is CASSQERTADGYTF. CDR3 sequence (DNA): TGCGCCAGCAGCCAAGAACGGACAGCGGATGGCTACACCTTC.

The J gene is TRBJ2-1, the V gene TRBV4-2, with no clear D. The J call may be incorrect, as the DNA end agrees better with TRBJ2-7. Germline loops: CDR1 LGHNA, CDR2 YNFKEQ. The CDR3 runs to 16 residues. Here the CDR3 DNA reads TGTGCCAGCAGCCAAGAAACAGCAGAATTCTACAATGAGCAGTACTTC. Translating it yields CASSQETAEFYNEQYF.

The chain joins TRBV6-2 or TRBV6-3 to TRBJ1-5, with 7 positions matching TRBD1. Germline CDR1 MNHEY, CDR2 SVGEGT. V lost 5 bases and J lost 7; bases outside the gene matches: 5. This CDR3 region has 13 residues. CDR3 nucleotides: TGTGCCAGCAGTGACAGGGCGGGACAGCCCCAGCATTTT. It is translated as CASSDRAGQPQHF.

This clonotype was observed at least ten times. At one of its ends the junction is not consistent with the germline gene, which may arise from a read error. This rearrangement joins TRBV5-1 to TRBJ2-3; the D is unclear. There are 12 residues in the CDR3. From germline, CDR1 is SGHRS and CDR2 YFSETQ. The CDR3 region has the DNA TGTGCCAGCAGTTGGGGCACAGATACGCAGTATTTT. Its translation: CASSWGTDTQYF. The full variable domain, completed using reference TRBV5-1 and TRBJ2-3, is KAGVTQTPRYLIKTRGQQVTLSCSPISGHRSVSWYQQTPGQGLQFLFEYFSETQRNKGNFPGRFSGRQFSNSRSEMNVSTLELGDSALYLCASSWGTDTQYFGPGTRLTVL.

This clonotype was detected only once. The chain has TRBV24-1 and TRBJ2-1; the D call may be TRBD1 or TRBD2 (7 bases each). V was trimmed by 7 bases and J by 7 bases, leaving 25 bases between them. This CDR3 contains 17 residues. In germline, CDR1 is KGHDR, CDR2 SFDVKD. The CDR3 DNA is TGTGCCACCAGCCCCCCCGGGGAGGGGGCTCTGGGTAATGAGCAGTTCTTC. It translates to CATSPPGEGALGNEQFF.

The rearrangement links TRBV29-1 to TRBJ2-7; a possible D gene is TRBD2 (7 bases). V was trimmed by 2 bases and J by 0 bases, leaving 20 bases between them. This CDR3 is 17 amino acids long. In germline, CDR1 is SQVTM, CDR2 ANQGSEA. The CDR3: CSVEFPVGGGNSYEQYF. The CDR3 coding sequence is TGCAGCGTTGAATTTCCCGTTGGGGGGGGCAACTCCTACGAGCAGTACTTC.

This clonotype was observed a handful of times. J is TRBJ1-2 and V is TRBV11-2, with 7 bases identical to TRBD1. V shed 8 bases, J shed 4 bases, and the junction held 7 bases outside the gene matches. The germline gives CDR1 SGHAT, CDR2 FQNNGV. The CDR3 loop spans 13 amino acids. Here the CDR3 reads CASGRQGAYGYTF. The DNA for the CDR3 is TGTGCCAGCGGACGACAGGGAGCCTATGGCTACACCTTC.

This chain joins TRBV27 and TRBJ1-2; D possibly corresponds to TRBD1 (5 bases). V was pared by 5 bases and J by 1 base, with 14 bases between. The CDR3 is 15 residues long. Germline CDR1 is MNHEY and CDR2 is SMNVEV (reference sequence). CDR3 amino acids: CASSPRDSINYGYTF. The CDR3 nucleotides are TGTGCCAGCAGTCCCCGCGACAGTATTAACTATGGCTACACCTTC.